The T cell receptor beta chain under discussion was sequenced for a study of regulatory T cells in long-lasting Graves disease. Looking at the study overall: Patients with new Graves' disease had used antithyroid drugs below 3 months.

Whole-study findings and limits: Patients with persistent disease showed a bias toward TRBV28, TRBJ1-2 and TRBJ2-5. The work looked only at peripheral blood and did not look at thyroid tissue.

CDR1 and CDR2 (germline): DFQATT, SNEGSKA (reference sequence). Trimming stripped 3 bases from V and 4 bases from J, with 19 bases between. The CDR3 is 16 amino acids. As for time point: newly diagnosed GD, antithyroid drugs for less than 3 months. The authors made the TCR library using RNA they extracted from PBMCs. This clonotype was counted many times. Its specificity is not known. Arm-PCR of CDR3 regions and iRepertoire HTBI primers were used to build TCR beta libraries. A single record per CDR3 protein comes from TCRdb applying MiXCR to the multiplex PCR reads. The sample includes about 400,000 distinct CDR3 sequences, about a sixth of them seen just once. This same sample was also taken into another study, of T cells in Graves' hyperthyroidism and ophthalmopathy. From that paper: The TCR CDR3 was amplified in a first-round RT-PCR using the HTBI primer set.

The source is a woman aged 18 to 35 with Graves disease. V gene TRBV20-1 combines with J gene TRBJ2-1; possibly TRBD2 for D (6 bases). Material: peripheral blood mononuclear cells (PBMCs), obtained at new diagnosis, from a patient treated with antithyroid drugs. CDR3 sequence reads: CSASRPSPGVYNEQFF. CDR3 coding DNA: TGCAGTGCTAGTCGGCCTAGCCCGGGAGTATACAATGAGCAGTTCTTC.